The clone carrying this T cell receptor beta chain was recorded once. Its specificity is unknown. Sample treatment: 15 Gy SBRT to primary tumor, nephrectomy 4 weeks later. The CDR3 spans 13 residues. V was trimmed by 0 bases and J by 5 bases, leaving 8 bases between them. The germline V gene has CDR1 SGHTA and CDR2 FQGNSA. This entry comes from a study of radiation and T cells in renal cell carcinoma. Produced via immunoSEQ multiplex PCR; TCRdb's table is partial and in-frame only. This sample has 20,000 or so clones, with 45% to 50% found just once. General study findings and limits: In blood, top tumor clones expanded by 2 weeks, shrinking by 4. No pretreatment tumor biopsies were available for baseline clonotypes.

The sequencing used tumor tissue, collected from a patient whose treatment included radiotherapy and nephrectomy. The source of this sequence is a woman in her 50s with renal cell carcinoma. The chain employs TRBV7-2 and TRBJ2-7; D call uncertain. The CDR3 DNA sequence: TGTGCCAGCAGCTTAGCGGATGACAACGAGCAGTACTTC. Its translation: CASSLADDNEQYF. The full variable domain, its missing parts supplied by reference TRBV7-2 and TRBJ2-7, is GAGVSQSPSNKVTEKGKDVELRCDPISGHTALYWYRQSLGQGLEFLIYFQGNSAPDKSGLPSDRFSAERTGGSVSTLTIQRTQQEDSAVYLCASSLADDNEQYFGPGTRLTVT.